The sequence of this T cell receptor (beta chain) was determined in a study of blood T cell repertoires in COVID-19. At the level of the study: PBMCs, B-cell-depleted T cells, or T cells were the source of the cDNA or gDNA that made up the material.

The CDR3 is 16 amino acids. In the authors' methods: Quantification of nucleated cells was approximated via reference gene primer amplification. The table came from immunoSEQ multiplex PCR; TCRdb's copy has only in-frame clones and leaves some out. V, J and clone size derive from that table, while D and trimming were established from the DNA sequence. This sample has approximately 140,000 clones, with approximately 90% found just once. This clone came up once. This chain joins TRBV21-1 and TRBJ1-2; the table's D call, TRBD1, was not checked against the DNA. TRBV21-1 constitutes a pseudogene. The sequence derives from a middle-aged man with active or convalescent COVID-19. Input material: peripheral blood. The CDR3 nucleotides read TGTGCCAGCAGCAACTTCAGGGGGCGGAATTACTATGGCTACACCTTC. Translated: CASSNFRGRNYYGYTF.